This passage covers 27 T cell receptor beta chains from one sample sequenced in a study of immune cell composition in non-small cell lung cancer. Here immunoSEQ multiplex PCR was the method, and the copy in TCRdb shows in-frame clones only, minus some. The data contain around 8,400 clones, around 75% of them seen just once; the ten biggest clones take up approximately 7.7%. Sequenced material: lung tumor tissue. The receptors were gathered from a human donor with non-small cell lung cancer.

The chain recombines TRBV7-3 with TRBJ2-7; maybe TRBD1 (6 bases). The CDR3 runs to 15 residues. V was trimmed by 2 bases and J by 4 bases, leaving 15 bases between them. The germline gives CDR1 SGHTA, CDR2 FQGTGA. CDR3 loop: CASSLAAGRGYEQYF. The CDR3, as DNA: TGTGCCAGCAGCTTAGCGGCCGGCAGGGGTTACGAGCAGTACTTC.

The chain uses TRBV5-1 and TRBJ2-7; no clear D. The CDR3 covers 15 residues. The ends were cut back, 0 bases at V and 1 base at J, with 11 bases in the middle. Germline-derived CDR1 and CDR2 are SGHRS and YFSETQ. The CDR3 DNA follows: TGCGCCAGCAGCTTGGGTGGGCCACAGTCCTACGAGCAGTACTTC. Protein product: CASSLGGPQSYEQYF. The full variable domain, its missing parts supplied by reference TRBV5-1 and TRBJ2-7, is KAGVTQTPRYLIKTRGQQVTLSCSPISGHRSVSWYQQTPGQGLQFLFEYFSETQRNKGNFPGRFSGRQFSNSRSEMNVSTLELGDSALYLCASSLGGPQSYEQYFGPGTRLTVT.

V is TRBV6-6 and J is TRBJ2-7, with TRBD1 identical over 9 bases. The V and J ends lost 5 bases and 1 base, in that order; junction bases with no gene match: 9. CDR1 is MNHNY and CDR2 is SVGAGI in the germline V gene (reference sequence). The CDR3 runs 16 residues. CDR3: CASSATGTGISYEQYF. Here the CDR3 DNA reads TGTGCCAGCAGTGCAACCGGGACAGGGATATCCTACGAGCAGTACTTC.

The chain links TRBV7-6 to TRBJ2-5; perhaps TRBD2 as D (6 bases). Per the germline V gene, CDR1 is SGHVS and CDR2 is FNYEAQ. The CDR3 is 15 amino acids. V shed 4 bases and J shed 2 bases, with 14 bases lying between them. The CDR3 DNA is TGTGCCAGCAGCTGGGCGGGGAGTATTCAAGAGACCCAGTACTTC. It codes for CASSWAGSIQETQYF.

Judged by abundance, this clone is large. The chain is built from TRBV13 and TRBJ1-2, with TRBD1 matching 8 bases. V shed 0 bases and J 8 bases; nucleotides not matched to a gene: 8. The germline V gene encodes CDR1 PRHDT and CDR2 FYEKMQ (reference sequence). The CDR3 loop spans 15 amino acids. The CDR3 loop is CASSLGQGGLYGYTF. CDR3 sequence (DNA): TGTGCCAGCAGCTTAGGACAGGGGGGCTTATACGGCTACACCTTC. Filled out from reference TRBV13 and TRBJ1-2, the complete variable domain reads AAGVIQSPRHLIKEKRETATLKCYPIPRHDTVYWYQQGPGQDPQFLISFYEKMQSDKGSIPDRFSAQQFSDYHSELNMSSLELGDSALYFCASSLGQGGLYGYTFGSGTRLTVV.

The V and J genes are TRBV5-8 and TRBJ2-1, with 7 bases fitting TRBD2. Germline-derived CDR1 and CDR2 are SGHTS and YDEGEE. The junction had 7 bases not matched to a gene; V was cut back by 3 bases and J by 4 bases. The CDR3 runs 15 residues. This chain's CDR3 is CASSSYGGVYNEQFF. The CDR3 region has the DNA TGTGCCAGCAGCTCCTATGGGGGGGTGTACAATGAGCAGTTCTTC.

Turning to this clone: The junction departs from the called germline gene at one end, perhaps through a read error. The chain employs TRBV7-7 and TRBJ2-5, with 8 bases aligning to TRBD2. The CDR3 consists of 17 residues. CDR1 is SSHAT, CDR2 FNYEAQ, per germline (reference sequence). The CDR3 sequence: CASSEVAGGPYQETQYF. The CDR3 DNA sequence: TGTGCTAGCAGCGAAGTGGCGGGAGGTCCGTACCAAGAGACCCAGTACTTC. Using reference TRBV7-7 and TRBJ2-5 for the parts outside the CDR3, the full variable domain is GAGVSQSPRYKVTKRGQDVTLRCDPISSHATLYWYQQALGQGPEFLTYFNYEAQPDKSGLPSDRFSAERPEGSISTLTIQRTEQRDSAMYRCASSEVAGGPYQETQYFGPGTRLLVL.

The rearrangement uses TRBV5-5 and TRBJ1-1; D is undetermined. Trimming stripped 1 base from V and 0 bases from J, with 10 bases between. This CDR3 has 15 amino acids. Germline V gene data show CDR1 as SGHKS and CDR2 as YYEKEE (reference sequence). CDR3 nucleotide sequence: TGTGCCAGCAGCTTGAGTCAGTCAATGAACACTGAAGCTTTCTTT. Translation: CASSLSQSMNTEAFF.

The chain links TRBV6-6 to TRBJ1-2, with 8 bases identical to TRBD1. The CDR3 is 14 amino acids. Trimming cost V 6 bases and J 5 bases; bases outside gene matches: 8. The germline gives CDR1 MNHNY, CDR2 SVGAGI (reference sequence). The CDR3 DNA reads TGTGCCAGCAGCGGACAGGGAGGTCGGTATGGCTACACCTTC. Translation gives CASSGQGGRYGYTF.

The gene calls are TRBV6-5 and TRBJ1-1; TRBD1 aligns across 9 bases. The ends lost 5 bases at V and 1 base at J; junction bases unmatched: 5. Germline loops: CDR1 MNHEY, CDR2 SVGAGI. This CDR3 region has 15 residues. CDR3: CASSRGTGRNTEAFF. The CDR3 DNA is TGTGCCAGCAGTCGTGGGACAGGGAGGAACACTGAAGCTTTCTTT.

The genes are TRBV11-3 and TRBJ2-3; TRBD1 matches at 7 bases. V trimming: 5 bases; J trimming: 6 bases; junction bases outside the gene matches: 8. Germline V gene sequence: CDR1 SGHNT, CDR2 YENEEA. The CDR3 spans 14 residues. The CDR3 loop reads CASSLPLQGDTQYF. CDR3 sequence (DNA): TGTGCCAGCAGCCTACCACTACAGGGGGATACGCAGTATTTT. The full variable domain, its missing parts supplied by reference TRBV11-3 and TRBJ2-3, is EAGVVQSPRYKIIEKKQPVAFWCNPISGHNTLYWYLQNLGQGPELLIRYENEEAVDDSQLPKDRFSAERLKGVDSTLKIQPAELGDSAVYLCASSLPLQGDTQYFGPGTRLTVL.

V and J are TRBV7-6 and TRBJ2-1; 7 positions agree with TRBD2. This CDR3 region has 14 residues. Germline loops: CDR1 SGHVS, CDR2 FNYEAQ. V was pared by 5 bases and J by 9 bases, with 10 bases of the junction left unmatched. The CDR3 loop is CASSPTSERGEQFF. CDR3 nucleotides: TGTGCCAGCAGCCCAACCTCAGAGCGGGGTGAGCAGTTCTTC.

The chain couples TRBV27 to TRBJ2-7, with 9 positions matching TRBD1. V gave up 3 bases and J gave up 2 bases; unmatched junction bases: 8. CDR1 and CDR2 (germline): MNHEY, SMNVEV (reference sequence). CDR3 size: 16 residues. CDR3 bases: TGTGCCAGCAGTTTGACTTCTCGGGACAGGGCCTACGAGCAGTACTTC. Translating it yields CASSLTSRDRAYEQYF.

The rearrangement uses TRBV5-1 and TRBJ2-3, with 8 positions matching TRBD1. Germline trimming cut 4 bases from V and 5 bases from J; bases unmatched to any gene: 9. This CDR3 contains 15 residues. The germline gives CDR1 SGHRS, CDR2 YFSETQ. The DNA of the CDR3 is TGCGCCAGCAGCGTCGACAGGGGTGCGGGAGATACGCAGTATTTT. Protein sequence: CASSVDRGAGDTQYF.

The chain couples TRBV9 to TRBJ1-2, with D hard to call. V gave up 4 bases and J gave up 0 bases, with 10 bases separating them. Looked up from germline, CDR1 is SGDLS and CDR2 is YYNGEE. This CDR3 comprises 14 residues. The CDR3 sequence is CASSTWSTNYGYTF. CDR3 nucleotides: TGTGCCAGCAGCACGTGGAGCACTAACTATGGCTACACCTTC.

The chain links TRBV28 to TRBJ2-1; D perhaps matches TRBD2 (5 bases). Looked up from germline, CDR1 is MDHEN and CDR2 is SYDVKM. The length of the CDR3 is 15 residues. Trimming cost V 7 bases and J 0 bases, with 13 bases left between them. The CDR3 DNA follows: TGTGCCAGCATTGCGGGTTATCGCTCCTACAATGAGCAGTTCTTC. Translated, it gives CASIAGYRSYNEQFF.

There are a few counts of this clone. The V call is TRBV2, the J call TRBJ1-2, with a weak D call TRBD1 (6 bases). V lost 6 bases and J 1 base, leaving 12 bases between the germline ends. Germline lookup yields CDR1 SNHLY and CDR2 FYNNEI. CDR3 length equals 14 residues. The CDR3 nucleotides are TGTGCCAGCAGACCACGCAGGGGTAACTATGGCTACACCTTC. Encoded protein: CASRPRRGNYGYTF.

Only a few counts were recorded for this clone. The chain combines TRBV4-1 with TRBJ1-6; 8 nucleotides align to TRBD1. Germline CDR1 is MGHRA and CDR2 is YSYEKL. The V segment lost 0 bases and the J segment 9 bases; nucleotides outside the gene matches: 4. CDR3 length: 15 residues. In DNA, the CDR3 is TGCGCCAGCAGCCAAGATGGGACAGGATTTTCACCCCTCCACTTT. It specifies CASSQDGTGFSPLHF.

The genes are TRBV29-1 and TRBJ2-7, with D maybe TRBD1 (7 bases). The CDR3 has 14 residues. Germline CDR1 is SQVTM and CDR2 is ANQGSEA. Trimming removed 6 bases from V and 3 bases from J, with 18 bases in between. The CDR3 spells CSVARDSQYYEQYF. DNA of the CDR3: TGCAGCGTGGCGCGGGACAGCCAATACTACGAGCAGTACTTC.

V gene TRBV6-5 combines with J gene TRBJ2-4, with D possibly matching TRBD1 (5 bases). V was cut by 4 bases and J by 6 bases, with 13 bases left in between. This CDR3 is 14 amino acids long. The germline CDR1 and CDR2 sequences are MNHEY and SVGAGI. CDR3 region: CASSFDSSVNIQYF. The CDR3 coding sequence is TGTGCCAGCAGTTTCGACAGCTCGGTAAACATTCAGTACTTC.

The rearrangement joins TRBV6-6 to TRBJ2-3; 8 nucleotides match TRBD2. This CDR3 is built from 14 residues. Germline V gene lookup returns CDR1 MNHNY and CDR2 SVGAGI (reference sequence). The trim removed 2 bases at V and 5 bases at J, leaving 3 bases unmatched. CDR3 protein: CASSYALAGDTQYF. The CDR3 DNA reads TGTGCCAGCAGTTACGCCCTAGCGGGAGATACGCAGTATTTT.

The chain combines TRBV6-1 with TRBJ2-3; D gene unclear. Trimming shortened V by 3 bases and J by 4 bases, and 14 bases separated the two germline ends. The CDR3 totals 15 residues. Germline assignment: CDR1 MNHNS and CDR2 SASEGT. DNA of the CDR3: TGTGCCAGCAGTGAGTCGGGTAGCATCCCAGATACGCAGTATTTT. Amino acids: CASSESGSIPDTQYF.

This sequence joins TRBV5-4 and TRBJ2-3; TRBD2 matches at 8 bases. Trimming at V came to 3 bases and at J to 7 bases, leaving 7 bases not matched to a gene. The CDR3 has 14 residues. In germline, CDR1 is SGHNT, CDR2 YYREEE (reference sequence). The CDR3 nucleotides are TGTGCCAGCAGCTCCGGGGGGGGAGGGAATACGCAGTATTTT. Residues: CASSSGGGGNTQYF.

CDR3 DNA: TGTGCCAGCAGCGTAGACCAGGAAGATACGCAGTATTTT. Its protein is CASSVDQEDTQYF. The rearrangement uses TRBV9 and TRBJ2-3, with D unclear. CDR1 and CDR2 (germline): SGDLS, YYNGEE. The CDR3 runs 13 residues. The V end was cut by 0 bases, the J end by 5 bases, with 7 bases between.

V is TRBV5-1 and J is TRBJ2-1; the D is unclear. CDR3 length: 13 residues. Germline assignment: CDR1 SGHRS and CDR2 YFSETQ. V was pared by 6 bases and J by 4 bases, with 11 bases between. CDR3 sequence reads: CASNNPVYNEQFF. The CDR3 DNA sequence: TGCGCCAGCAATAATCCCGTTTACAATGAGCAGTTCTTC.

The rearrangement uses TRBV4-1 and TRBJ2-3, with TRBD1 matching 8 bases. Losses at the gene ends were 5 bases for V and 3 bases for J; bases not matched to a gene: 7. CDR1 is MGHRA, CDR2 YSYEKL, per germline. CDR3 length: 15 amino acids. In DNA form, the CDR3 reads TGCGCCAGCAGCTACCAGGGGGCGCAGACAGATACGCAGTATTTT. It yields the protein CASSYQGAQTDTQYF.

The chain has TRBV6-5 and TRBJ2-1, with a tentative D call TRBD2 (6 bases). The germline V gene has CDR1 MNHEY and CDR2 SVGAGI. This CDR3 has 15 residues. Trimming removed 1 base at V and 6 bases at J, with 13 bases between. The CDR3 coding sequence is TGTGCCAGCAGTTACTTATTCGAGACTAGCAATGAGCAGTTCTTC. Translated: CASSYLFETSNEQFF.